Listed below are T cell receptor beta chains from one sample, sequenced in a study of T-cell reconstitution after alpha-beta-depleted transplantation in children. Via MiXCR, TCRdb re-called the PCR reads, giving one row per CDR3 protein. The sample consists of around 960,000 distinct CDR3 sequences, under 30% of them appearing once. Sequenced material: PBMCs, mostly from graft donor cells, taken 360 days after TCRalphabeta/CD19-depleted stem cell transplant. Receptor source: a boy under two years old who had a stem cell transplant for SCID, so the T cells may come from the graft donor. Each CDR3 is given with its conserved first and last residue. Each record gives: J gene, clone size, D gene, CDR3 length, V gene, CDR3 DNA, CDR3 protein. D genes are given only for firm matches. Size values are once, few and many counts, or a class for expanded clones, and some rows have none.

j_call: TRBJ1-5
clone_size: few
d_call: .
cdr3_length: 15
v_call: TRBV6-1
cdr3_nt: TGTGCCAGCAACAGCCACCGGGACAGCAATCAGCCCCAGCATTTT
cdr3_aa: CASNSHRDSNQPQHF

j_call: TRBJ2-3
clone_size: .
d_call: TRBD2
cdr3_length: 17
v_call: TRBV4-1
cdr3_nt: TGCGCCAGCAGCCAAGTTGCTAGCGGGGGGGCCAAAGATACGCAGTATTTT
cdr3_aa: CASSQVASGGAKDTQYF

j_call: TRBJ1-1
clone_size: few
d_call: .
cdr3_length: 13
v_call: TRBV7-3
cdr3_nt: TGTGCCAGCAGCTTAAAGGGACACCACGCCGCTTTCTTT
cdr3_aa: CASSLKGHHAAFF

j_call: TRBJ2-7
clone_size: few
d_call: .
cdr3_length: 16
v_call: TRBV5-6
cdr3_nt: TGTGCCAGCAGCTTGGGGGCAGGGCTTAGCTCCTACGAGCAGTACTTC
cdr3_aa: CASSLGAGLSSYEQYF

j_call: TRBJ2-2
clone_size: few
d_call: TRBD2
cdr3_length: 15
v_call: TRBV9
cdr3_nt: TGTGCCAGCAGCGAACGGACTAGCACCACCGGGGAGCTGTTTTTT
cdr3_aa: CASSERTSTTGELFF

j_call: TRBJ2-1
clone_size: .
d_call: TRBD1
cdr3_length: 15
v_call: TRBV19
cdr3_nt: TGTGCCAGTAGTATAGGGACAGGGGACTACAATGAGCAGTTCTTC
cdr3_aa: CASSIGTGDYNEQFF

j_call: TRBJ2-7
clone_size: .
d_call: .
cdr3_length: 16
v_call: TRBV2
cdr3_nt: TGTGCCAGCAGTCCGGAGGGGGGCTTACCTTTCTACGAGCAGTACTTC
cdr3_aa: CASSPEGGLPFYEQYF

j_call: TRBJ2-1
clone_size: few
d_call: .
cdr3_length: 17
v_call: TRBV4-1
cdr3_nt: TGCGCCAGCAGCCAAGAAACGTCTAGCCGCTCCTACAATGAGCAGTTCTTC
cdr3_aa: CASSQETSSRSYNEQFF

j_call: TRBJ2-3
clone_size: once
d_call: .
cdr3_length: 14
v_call: TRBV4-1
cdr3_nt: TGCGCCAGCAGCCAAGACGGAGCCCCAGATACGCAGTATTTT
cdr3_aa: CASSQDGAPDTQYF

j_call: TRBJ2-7
clone_size: few
d_call: .
cdr3_length: 15
v_call: TRBV4-3
cdr3_nt: TGCGCCAGCAGCCAAGTAGCTGACGTCTCCTACGAGCAGTACTTC
cdr3_aa: CASSQVADVSYEQYF

j_call: TRBJ2-7
clone_size: .
d_call: TRBD2
cdr3_length: 15
v_call: TRBV12-3/TRBV12-4
cdr3_nt: TGTGCCAGCAGTTTAAGGGCAGGGAGCGGGGGAGAGCAGTACTTC
cdr3_aa: CASSLRAGSGGEQYF